This entry concerns a single T cell receptor beta chain. Its target is unknown. Germline V lookup: CDR1 SGHTA, CDR2 FQGNSA. The CDR3 has 17 residues. J was trimmed by 6 bases and V by 4 bases; bases with no gene match: 11. Genomic DNA per cell subset filled all wells of several immunoSEQ plates. The assay was immunoSEQ multiplex PCR, and TCRdb's table has in-frame clones only and misses some. This sample has about 980,000 clones; about 80% occur once, and the top ten carry around 1.4%. This sample is part of a study of shared clonotypes between healthy human individuals. Findings of the study overall: In general, naive subsets displayed greater estimated richness than memory subsets did. In contrast to clonotypes shared by all four donors, non-shared clonotypes had lower generation probabilities.

The TCR was taken from a man aged 18 to 35 in good health. Source material: memory CD4+ T cells sorted from blood. Subset noted: CD45RA-negative fraction. The chain employs TRBV7-2 and TRBJ1-6; 8 positions match TRBD1. The CDR3 DNA reads TGTGCCAGCAGCTACCGTAGTCCGACAGGGGTTAATTCACCCCTCCACTTT. Translation gives CASSYRSPTGVNSPLHF.